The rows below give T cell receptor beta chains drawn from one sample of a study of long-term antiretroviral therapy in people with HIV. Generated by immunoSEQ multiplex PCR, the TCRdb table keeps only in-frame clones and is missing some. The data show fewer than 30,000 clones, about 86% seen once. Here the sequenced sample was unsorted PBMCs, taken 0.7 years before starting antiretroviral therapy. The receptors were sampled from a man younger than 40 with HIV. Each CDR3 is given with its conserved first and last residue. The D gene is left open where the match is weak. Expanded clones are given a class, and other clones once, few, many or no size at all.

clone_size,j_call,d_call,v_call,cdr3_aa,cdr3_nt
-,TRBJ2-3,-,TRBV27,CASSFLRGRGWGADTQYF,TGTGCCAGCAGTTTCCTCCGGGGCCGCGGATGGGGCGCAGATACGCAGTATTTT
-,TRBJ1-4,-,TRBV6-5,CASSWGRGEKLFF,TGTGCCAGCAGTTGGGGGCGGGGTGAAAAACTGTTTTTT
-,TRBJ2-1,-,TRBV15,CATSWTRGYNEQFF,TGTGCCACCAGTTGGACAAGGGGCTACAATGAGCAGTTCTTC
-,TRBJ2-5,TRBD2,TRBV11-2,CASSPGGLAGAGETQYF,TGTGCCAGCAGCCCCGGAGGACTAGCGGGAGCAGGAGAGACCCAGTACTTC
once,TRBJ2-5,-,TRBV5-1,CASSNGGNGETQYF,TGCGCCAGCAGCAACGGGGGAAATGGAGAGACCCAGTACTTC
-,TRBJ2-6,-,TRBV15,CATSMRDGANVLTF,TGTGCCACCAGCATGAGGGATGGGGCCAACGTCCTGACTTTC
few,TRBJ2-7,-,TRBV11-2,CASSFGGFGYEQYF,TGTGCCAGCAGCTTCGGGGGCTTTGGTTACGAGCAGTACTTC
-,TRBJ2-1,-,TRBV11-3,CASSPGPREQFF,TGTGCCAGCAGCCCGGGACCCCGAGAGCAGTTCTTC
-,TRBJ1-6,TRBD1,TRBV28,CASRSRQGPDSPLHF,TGTGCCAGCAGGTCAAGACAGGGCCCGGATTCACCCCTCCACTTT
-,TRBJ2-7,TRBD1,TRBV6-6,CASSYSTGGGYEQYF,TGTGCCAGCAGTTACTCGACAGGGGGCGGCTACGAGCAGTACTTC
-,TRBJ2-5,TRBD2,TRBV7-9,CASSSGLLRETQYF,TGTGCCAGCAGCTCGGGACTATTGAGAGAGACCCAGTACTTC
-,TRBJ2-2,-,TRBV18,CASSPLARGYTGELFF,TGTGCCAGCTCACCACTAGCCCGAGGTTACACCGGGGAGCTGTTTTTT
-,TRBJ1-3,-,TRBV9,CASSVGTGAGNTIYF,TGTGCCAGCAGCGTAGGAACAGGCGCTGGAAACACCATATATTTT
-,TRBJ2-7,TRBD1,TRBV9,CASSQGQGAGEQYF,TGTGCCAGCAGCCAAGGACAGGGGGCGGGGGAGCAGTACTTC
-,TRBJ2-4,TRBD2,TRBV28,CASSLGGLAEWQNIQYF,TGTGCCAGCAGTTTAGGGGGACTAGCGGAGTGGCAAAACATTCAGTACTTC
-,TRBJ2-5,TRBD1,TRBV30,CASDRGSVQTQYF,TGTGCCTCAGACAGGGGATCGGTACAGACCCAGTACTTC
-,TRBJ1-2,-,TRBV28,CASSTEDEGRSGYTF,TGTGCCAGCAGTACCGAAGACGAGGGGCGGAGTGGCTACACCTTC
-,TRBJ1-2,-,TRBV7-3,CASSSAGQASGYTF,TGTGCCAGCAGCTCAGCGGGGCAGGCGTCTGGCTACACCTTC
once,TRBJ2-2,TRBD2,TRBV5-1,CASSSGLMNTGELFF,TGCGCCAGCAGCTCGGGACTAATGAACACCGGGGAGCTGTTTTTT
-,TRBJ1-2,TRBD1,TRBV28,CASGTTGGYGYTF,TGTGCCAGCGGAACCACAGGGGGCTATGGCTACACCTTC
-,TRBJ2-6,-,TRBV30,CAWTRRVGGSGANVLTF,TGTGCCTGGACACGTAGGGTAGGGGGCTCTGGGGCCAACGTCCTGACTTTC
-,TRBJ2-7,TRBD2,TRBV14,CASSQGGTTRQYF,TGTGCCAGCAGCCAAGGGGGGACTACGAGACAGTACTTC